This entry features one TCR beta chain sequence. The record originates from a study of blood T cell repertoires in COVID-19. Study-wide background: Samples of COVID-19 (acute and convalescent) were obtained from the United States, Italy and Spain.

CDR3 size: 16 residues. Trimming removed 1 base from V and 6 bases from J, with 16 bases in between. Germline V CDR1 and CDR2: SEHNR, FQNEAQ (reference sequence). Sequencing used immunoSEQ multiplex PCR; TCRdb keeps in-frame clones, though not all of them. The sample yields 50,000 to 70,000 clones, about 87% seen once. Sequenced: peripheral blood. The rearrangement joins TRBV7-9 to TRBJ2-1; D might be TRBD2 (6 bases). The receptor comes from a man between 60 and 75 years old with active or convalescent COVID-19. CDR3 nucleotides: TGTGCCAGCAGCTTAGATATCGGGAGAATCGTCAATGAGCAGTTCTTC. Its translation is CASSLDIGRIVNEQFF. Filled out from reference TRBV7-9 and TRBJ2-1, the complete variable domain reads DTGVSQNPRHKITKRGQNVTFRCDPISEHNRLYWYRQTLGQGPEFLTYFQNEAQLEKSRLLSDRFSAERPKGSFSTLEIQRTEQGDSAMYLCASSLDIGRIVNEQFFGPGTRLTVL.